A single sample gave rise to the 23 T cell receptor delta chains below, sequenced in a study of gamma-delta T cells after stem cell transplantation. TCRdb ran CATT on the RT-PCR reads. The sample holds more than 2,500 delta-chain clones; approximately 30% are singletons and the top ten take 20% to 25%. Sequenced material: gamma-delta T cells. The receptors come from a human donor. It is not recorded whose cells these are; they may come from a transplant donor.

This clone was detected only a few times. J is TRDJ1 and V is TRDV2; 11 bases fit TRDD3. V was clipped by 0 bases and J by 4 bases; unmatched bases: 15. The CDR3 is made up of 19 amino acids. The V gene's germline CDR1 is GEAIGNYY and CDR2 EKD. The CDR3 here is CACDTLNAGGYIHSDKLIF. The CDR3 nucleotides read TGTGCCTGTGACACCCTAAACGCTGGGGGATACATTCATAGCGATAAACTCATCTTT.

Comments on this clone: The amino acid sequence in TCRdb belongs to a much larger clone and departs from this DNA's translation at residue 8, likely a sequencing read error; the sequence shown is translated from the DNA. The gene calls are TRDV2 and TRDJ1; 8 bases match TRDD3. With 1 base clipped from V and 1 base from J, the junction kept 10 bases outside the gene matches. Per germline, CDR1 GEAIGNYY and CDR2 EKD. The CDR3 has 17 amino acids. This chain's CDR3 is CACDTLGGNLSTDKLIF. The DNA of the CDR3 is TGTGCCTGTGACACACTGGGGGGGAATCTGAGCACCGATAAACTCATCTTT.

This clone is categorized as medium-sized. This chain joins TRDV2 and TRDJ1; tentative D call: TRDD3 (5 bases). Germline CDR1 is GEAIGNYY and CDR2 is EKD. The V gene lost 3 bases and the J gene lost 7 bases, with 29 bases spanning the gap. This CDR3 has 18 residues. The CDR3 sequence is CACDSITKPGETKAKLIF. CDR3 nucleotide sequence: TGTGCCTGTGACTCAATTACTAAACCCGGGGAGACGAAAGCTAAACTCATCTTT.

The chain joins TRDV2 to TRDJ1, with 7 nucleotides matching TRDD3. The germline V gene has CDR1 GEAIGNYY and CDR2 EKD. CDR3 size: 15 residues. V trimming: 0 bases; J trimming: 3 bases; junction bases outside the gene matches: 6. In nucleotides, the CDR3 is TGTGCCTGTGACACCGCCGAACTGGGGCCCGATAAACTCATCTTT. Translation gives CACDTAELGPDKLIF.

This clone showed up just a few times. Since a far larger clone is one base different, this is likely a read error. This chain joins TRDV2 and TRDJ1, with D possibly matching TRDD3 (6 bases). The CDR3 sequence is 17 residues long. The germline gives CDR1 GEAIGNYY, CDR2 EKD. Deletions cut 4 bases from V and 1 base from J, with 21 bases between. The CDR3 DNA sequence: TGTGCCTGTGATCCTCTCACTGGGAAGAATTGCACCGATAAACTCATCTTT. Its protein is CACDPLTGKNCTDKLIF.

The CDR3 reads CALGGPRFSPVPPSGRSLGDPYTDKLIF. CDR3 nucleotide sequence: TGTGCTCTTGGGGGGCCTCGCTTTTCCCCGGTCCCTCCGTCCGGTCGTTCTCTGGGGGACCCGTACACCGATAAACTCATCTTT. V is TRDV1 and J is TRDJ1; 8 bases line up with TRDD3. This CDR3 spans 28 amino acids. Trimming cost V 4 bases and J 0 bases; bases outside gene matches: 43. Germline-derived CDR1 and CDR2 are TSWWSYY and QGS.

This clone is medium-sized (0.01 to 0.1%) in the sample. This chain connects TRDV2 to TRDJ3; TRDD3 matches 11 bases. This CDR3 has 23 residues. V lost 2 bases to trimming and J lost 0 bases; unmatched junction nucleotides: 17. Germline CDR1 and CDR2: GEAIGNYY and EKD. The DNA of the CDR3 is TGTGCCTGTGACAGGCTATTTGGTGGGGGATACGTTAACCTCTCCTGGGACACCCGACAGATGTTTTTC. Protein product: CACDRLFGGGYVNLSWDTRQMFF.

The chain links TRDV1 to TRDJ1, with D tentatively TRDD3 (6 bases). The ends were cut back, 0 bases at V and 0 bases at J, with 29 bases in the middle. CDR3 length equals 22 residues. The V gene's germline CDR1 is TSWWSYY and CDR2 QGS. The CDR3 reads CALGELRRTGIKVIPYTDKLIF. The CDR3 nucleotides are TGTGCTCTTGGGGAACTAAGACGAACGGGGATCAAAGTGATCCCGTACACCGATAAACTCATCTTT.

This clone is medium-sized. The chain has TRDV2 and TRDJ1; a possible D gene is TRDD3 (6 bases). V was trimmed by 2 bases and J by 0 bases, leaving 27 bases between them. The CDR3 totals 20 residues. Germline V CDR1 and CDR2: GEAIGNYY, EKD. Here the CDR3 DNA reads TGTGCCTGTGACAGGGTACCTATCGTGGCGGGGGACCCCCACACCGATAAACTCATCTTT. Translation: CACDRVPIVAGDPHTDKLIF.

About this clone itself: A read error may explain this, as a much larger clone is one base away. This chain links TRDV2 with TRDJ3; 8 bases align to TRDD3. J lost 0 bases, V lost 3 bases, and 15 bases had no gene match. The CDR3 loop spans 21 amino acids. Germline CDR1 is GEAIGNYY and CDR2 is EKD. The CDR3 DNA follows: TGTGCCTGTGACTACCCCGTTGGGGGATGCGCGGGCTCCTGGGACACCCGACAGATGTTTTTC. Translated: CACDYPVGGCAGSWDTRQMFF.

This clone has a single count. A much larger clone is a single base away; this may be a read error. This chain uses TRDV2 with TRDJ1, with 8 bases lining up with TRDD3. Trimming at V came to 5 bases and at J to 0 bases, leaving 25 bases not matched to a gene. The CDR3 is made up of 21 amino acids. Per germline, CDR1 GEAIGNYY and CDR2 EKD. The CDR3 DNA follows: TGTGCCTGTGGCGAGGCCCCTTCGTATACTGGGGGCCTTAGATACACCGATAAACTCATCTTT. Encoded protein: CACGEAPSYTGGLRYTDKLIF.

This clone is large by share. The chain has TRDV2 and TRDJ1; TRDD3 matches 10 bases. Germline V gives CDR1 GEAIGNYY, CDR2 EKD. The CDR3 has 19 residues. Trimming took 0 bases from V and 2 from J; bases not matched to a gene: 14. CDR3 nucleotides: TGTGCCTGTGACACCGTATCAATCCGGGGGATACGCTTGACCGATAAACTCATCTTT. As protein: CACDTVSIRGIRLTDKLIF.

This clone is categorized as medium-sized (0.01 to 0.1%). The chain couples TRDV2 to TRDJ3; 12 positions agree with TRDD3. Germline CDR1 is GEAIGNYY and CDR2 is EKD. This CDR3 spans 21 amino acids. The V segment lost 3 bases and the J segment 4 bases; nucleotides outside the gene matches: 15. The CDR3 is CACDAASSTGGYTWDTRQMFF. CDR3 DNA: TGTGCCTGTGACGCGGCTTCGAGTACTGGGGGATACACGTGGGACACCCGACAGATGTTTTTC.

This clone is classed as large (0.1 to 1%). The chain uses TRDV2 and TRDJ1; 13 positions agree with TRDD3. Trimming took 6 bases from V and 0 from J; bases not matched to a gene: 6. The CDR3 runs 16 residues. CDR1 GEAIGNYY and CDR2 EKD come from the germline V gene. Written as DNA, the CDR3 is TGTGCCTGTTCCGTACTGGGGGATACGCACACCGATAAACTCATCTTT. Translating it yields CACSVLGDTHTDKLIF.

There are a few counts of this clone. The V call is TRDV2, the J call TRDJ1; D unclear. Per germline, CDR1 GEAIGNYY and CDR2 EKD. The CDR3 length is 15 residues. The germline V and J ends were trimmed by 0 bases and 0 bases, with 10 bases remaining between them. The DNA for the CDR3 is TGTGCCTGTGACACCGTCGAGAGGTACACCGATAAACTCATCTTT. Its translation: CACDTVERYTDKLIF.

Turning to this clone: TCRdb has a much larger clone's protein, which differs at residue 13 from the translation of this DNA, likely because of a read error; what is shown is the protein translated from the DNA. V gene TRDV2 combines with J gene TRDJ1; D gene uncertain. The CDR3 covers 18 residues. Germline assignment: CDR1 GEAIGNYY and CDR2 EKD. Trimming cost V 0 bases and J 4 bases, with 23 bases left between them. DNA of the CDR3: TGTGCCTGTGACACCCTGCTGACACCGAATTCATACATCGATAAACTCATCTTT. It specifies CACDTLLTPNSYIDKLIF.

The chain links TRDV2 to TRDJ1; maybe TRDD3 (6 bases). CDR1 and CDR2 from the germline V gene are GEAIGNYY and EKD. Trimming cost V 0 bases and J 0 bases, with 16 bases left between them. The CDR3 is 17 amino acids. The CDR3 is CACDTLLIGGYTDKLIF. The CDR3 nucleotides are TGTGCCTGTGACACCCTACTTATTGGGGGGTACACCGATAAACTCATCTTT.

Concerning this clone itself: This likely stems from a read error, as it lies one base from a far larger clone. The V gene is TRDV2, the J gene TRDJ1; 7 nucleotides line up with TRDD3. The CDR3 is 14 amino acids. Germline V gene sequence: CDR1 GEAIGNYY, CDR2 EKD. The V and J ends lost 3 bases and 3 bases, in that order; junction bases with no gene match: 6. The CDR3 reads CACDAVLGPDKLIF. The DNA for the CDR3 is TGTGCCTGTGACGCCGTACTGGGGCCCGATAAACTCATCTTT.

In this sample, this clone is medium-sized. The chain recombines TRDV1 with TRDJ1; 7 positions match TRDD3. Germline-derived CDR1 and CDR2 are TSWWSYY and QGS. This CDR3 has 20 amino acids. The ends lost 0 bases at V and 0 bases at J; junction bases unmatched: 16. For the CDR3, the DNA is TGTGCTCTTGGGGAACTTATGGACCTCTGGGGGTTACCGTACACCGATAAACTCATCTTT. Amino acids: CALGELMDLWGLPYTDKLIF.

CDR3 coding DNA: TGTGCCTGTGACCCTCTAAGTTGGGACCCGAACTACGGTGGGGGGTTCAACACCGATAAACTCATCTTT. It specifies CACDPLSWDPNYGGGFNTDKLIF. This chain links TRDV2 with TRDJ1; TRDD3 might be the D (6 bases). Trimming cost V 3 bases and J 0 bases, with 37 bases left between them. Germline values: CDR1 GEAIGNYY, CDR2 EKD. CDR3 size: 23 residues.

Regarding this clone: The junction differs from germline at one of its ends, possibly a read error. This chain uses TRDV2 with TRDJ3; no reliable D call. Germline V CDR1 and CDR2: GEAIGNYY, EKD. The CDR3 has 19 amino acids. The CDR3 DNA sequence: TGCGCCTGTGACCCGATTCAAGGAAGGGGTTCCTGGGACACCCGACAGATGTTTTTC. It translates to CACDPIQGRGSWDTRQMFF.

By share, this clone ranks as medium-sized. This chain links TRDV2 with TRDJ1; TRDD3 matches 10 bases. This CDR3 has 20 residues. The V gene end was trimmed by 0 bases and the J gene end by 9 bases; junction bases not matched to a gene: 24. The germline V gene has CDR1 GEAIGNYY and CDR2 EKD. The CDR3 reads CACDTVDSRRMPGDTRELIF. DNA of the CDR3: TGTGCCTGTGACACCGTGGACTCCCGGAGGATGCCGGGGGATACGCGGGAACTCATCTTT.

The chain combines TRDV1 with TRDJ1; the match to TRDD3 covers 10 bases. Germline-derived CDR1 and CDR2 are TSWWSYY and QGS. V trimming: 3 bases; J trimming: 4 bases; junction bases outside the gene matches: 20. The CDR3 is 20 residues long. CDR3 residues: CALGDPNPSYEYWGIDKLIF. As DNA, the CDR3 is TGTGCTCTTGGGGACCCCAATCCTTCCTATGAGTACTGGGGGATCGATAAACTCATCTTT.